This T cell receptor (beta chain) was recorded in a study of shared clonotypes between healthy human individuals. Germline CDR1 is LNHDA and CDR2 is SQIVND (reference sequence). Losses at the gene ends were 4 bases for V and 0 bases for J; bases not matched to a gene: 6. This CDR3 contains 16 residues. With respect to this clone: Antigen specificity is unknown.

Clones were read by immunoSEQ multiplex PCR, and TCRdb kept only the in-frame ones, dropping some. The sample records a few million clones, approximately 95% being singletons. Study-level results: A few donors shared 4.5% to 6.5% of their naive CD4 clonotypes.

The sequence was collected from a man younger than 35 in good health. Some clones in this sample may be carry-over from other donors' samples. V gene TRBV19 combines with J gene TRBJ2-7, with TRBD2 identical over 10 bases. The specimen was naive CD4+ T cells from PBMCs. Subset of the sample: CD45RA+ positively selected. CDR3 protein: CASSSFTSGTSYEQYF. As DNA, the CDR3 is TGTGCCAGTAGTAGTTTTACTAGCGGGACCTCCTACGAGCAGTACTTC.